This entry features one T cell receptor (beta chain) sequence. CDR1 is SGHVS, CDR2 FQNEAQ, per germline. Trimming cost V 4 bases and J 4 bases, with 17 bases left between them. CDR3 length equals 16 residues. The entry originates in a study of blood T cell repertoires in COVID-19. For the study at large: Acute-phase and convalescent COVID-19 samples originated in the United States, Italy and Spain.

Sequencing was performed with immunoSEQ multiplex PCR; in TCRdb, only in-frame clones are kept and a portion is missing. The data contain 200,000 to 250,000 clones, just under 90% of them seen just once; the ten biggest clones take up roughly 6.2%. Sequenced input: peripheral blood. The TCR comes from a man aged 55 to 69 who had recovered from COVID-19. This chain links TRBV7-8 with TRBJ1-5, with a possible D match to TRBD1 (5 bases). The CDR3 DNA reads as TGTGCCAGCAGCTCCTGGGGAGGGGACGGAAATCAGCCCCAGCATTTT. This encodes CASSSWGGDGNQPQHF.